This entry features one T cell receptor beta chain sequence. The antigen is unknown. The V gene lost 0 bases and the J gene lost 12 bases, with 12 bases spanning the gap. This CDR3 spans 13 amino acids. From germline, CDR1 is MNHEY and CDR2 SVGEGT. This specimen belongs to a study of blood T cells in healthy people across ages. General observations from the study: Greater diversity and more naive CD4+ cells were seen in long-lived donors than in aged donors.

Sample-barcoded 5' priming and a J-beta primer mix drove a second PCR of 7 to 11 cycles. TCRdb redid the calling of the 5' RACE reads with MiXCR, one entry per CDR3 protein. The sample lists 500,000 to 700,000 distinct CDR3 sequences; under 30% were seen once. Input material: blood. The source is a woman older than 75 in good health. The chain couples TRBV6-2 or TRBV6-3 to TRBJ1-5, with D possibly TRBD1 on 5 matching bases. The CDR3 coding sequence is TGTGCCAGCAGTTACTCGACAGCTTCCCTCCAGCATTTT. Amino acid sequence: CASSYSTASLQHF.